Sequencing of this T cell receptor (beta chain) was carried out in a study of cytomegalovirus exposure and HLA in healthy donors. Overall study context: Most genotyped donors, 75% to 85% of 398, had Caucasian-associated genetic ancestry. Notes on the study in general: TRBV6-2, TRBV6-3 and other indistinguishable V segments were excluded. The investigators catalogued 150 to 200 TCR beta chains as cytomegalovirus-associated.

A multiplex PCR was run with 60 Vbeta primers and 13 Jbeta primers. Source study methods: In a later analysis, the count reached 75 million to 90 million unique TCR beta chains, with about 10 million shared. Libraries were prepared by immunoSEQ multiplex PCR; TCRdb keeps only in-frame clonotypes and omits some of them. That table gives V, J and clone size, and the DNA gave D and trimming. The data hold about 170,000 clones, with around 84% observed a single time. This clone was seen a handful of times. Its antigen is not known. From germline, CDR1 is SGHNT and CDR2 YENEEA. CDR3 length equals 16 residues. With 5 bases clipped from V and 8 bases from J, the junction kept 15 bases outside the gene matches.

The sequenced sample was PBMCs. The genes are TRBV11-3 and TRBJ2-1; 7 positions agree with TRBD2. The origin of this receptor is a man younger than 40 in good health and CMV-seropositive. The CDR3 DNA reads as TGTGCCAGCAGCACAAATCTAGCGGACGGAACGGATGAGCAGTTCTTC. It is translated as CASSTNLADGTDEQFF.